These T cell receptor beta chains were read from a single sample in a study of T cells in Graves' hyperthyroidism and ophthalmopathy. Each CDR3 protein gets one entry after TCRdb re-called the multiplex PCR reads with MiXCR. The data hold about 500,000 distinct CDR3 sequences, with under 20% observed a single time. Sequences were obtained from blood. The receptors shown here come from a young woman with Graves' ophthalmopathy. CDR3s include the opening cysteine and the closing phenylalanine or tryptophan. D genes are given only for firm matches. Where a row states a size, it is once, few, many or the class of an expanded clone; other rows omit it.

- few TRBJ2-1 TRBV7-9 TGTGCCAGCAGCTTAGAAGCCGGGCTAATAGTTCAGTCTGAGCAGTTCTTC CASSLEAGLIVQSEQFF
TRBD1 many TRBJ2-2 TRBV2 TGTGCCAGCAGGGGACAGGACACCGGGGAGCTGTTTTTT CASRGQDTGELFF
- many TRBJ2-4 TRBV2 TGTGCCAGCAGTGAACGCCCTAATGAAAACATTCAGTACTTC CASSERPNENIQYF
- - TRBJ1-2 TRBV11-2 TGTGCCAGCAGCTTACAGGCGGGGGGCGCATCCTACTATGGCTACACCTTC CASSLQAGGASYYGYTF
- many TRBJ2-7 TRBV11-2 TGTGCCAGCAGCTTACGAGCTGCCTACGAGCAGTACTTC CASSLRAAYEQYF
- - TRBJ2-1 TRBV7-3 TGTGCCAGCAGCTTAACCCGATCAAGGGCTGGGGACAATGAGCAGTTCTTC CASSLTRSRAGDNEQFF
- many TRBJ1-1 TRBV12-3/TRBV12-4 TGTGCCAGCAGTTTAGGACCTCGTGAAGCTTTCTTT CASSLGPREAFF
TRBD2 - TRBJ2-2 TRBV6-1 TGTGCCAGCAGTGTGGCCCTAGCGGGGGGGCCCGGGGAGCTGTTTTTT CASSVALAGGPGELFF
- many TRBJ2-3 TRBV27 TGTGCCAGCAGTTTTGTACACACAGATACGCAGTATTTT CASSFVHTDTQYF
- few TRBJ2-4 TRBV7-7 TGTGCTAGCAGCTCGTTTCGGAAATTCAAAAACATTCAGTACTTC CASSSFRKFKNIQYF
TRBD2 - TRBJ2-5 TRBV6-1 TGTGCCAGCAGTGTCCCTAGCGGGATCTCAGAGACCCAGTACTTC CASSVPSGISETQYF
- few TRBJ1-3 TRBV20-1 TGCAGTGCTAGTAATGCAGGGCAAGTCCCTGGAAACACCATATATTTT CSASNAGQVPGNTIYF
- many TRBJ1-1 TRBV6-2/TRBV6-3 TGTGCCAGCAGTTACGAAAGAGGTTATCAGGGGAACACTGAAGCTTTCTTT CASSYERGYQGNTEAFF
- few TRBJ2-7 TRBV6-5 TGTGCCAGCAGTTACTCCTACGGAAATACCTACGAGCAGTACTTC CASSYSYGNTYEQYF
TRBD2 many TRBJ2-7 TRBV27 TGTGCCAGCAGTTTAACCCAACTAGCGGCAAACTACGAGCAGTACTTC CASSLTQLAANYEQYF
TRBD1 - TRBJ1-2 TRBV12-5 TGTGCTAGTGGTTTGGCGACAGGGTCGGAAGCTAACTATGGCTACACCTTC CASGLATGSEANYGYTF
TRBD2 few TRBJ2-3 TRBV27 TGTGCCAGCGGCGGGGCGGGAGGGCCAGATACGCAGTATTTT CASGGAGGPDTQYF
- many TRBJ2-1 TRBV7-8 TGTGCCAGCAGCTTAGGTGCAGGGGTCAATGAGCAGTTCTTC CASSLGAGVNEQFF
- - TRBJ2-7 TRBV4-3 TGCGCCAGCAGCCAAGATCTGGGAACACCCACCTACGAGCAGTACTTC CASSQDLGTPTYEQYF
TRBD2 many TRBJ2-1 TRBV7-3 TGTGCCAGCGGGGCTAGCGGGAGCAATGAGCAGTTCTTC CASGASGSNEQFF
- many TRBJ1-1 TRBV11-2 TGTGCCAGCAGCCCCGAGGTGGGGTTTCCGACTGAAGCTTTCTTT CASSPEVGFPTEAFF
- many TRBJ2-3 TRBV2 TGTGCCAGACTGAAGGGGGGGGGCACAGATACGCAGTATTTT CARLKGGGTDTQYF
TRBD2 - TRBJ2-1 TRBV6-1 TGTGCCAGCAGTACCGGGGGGGGGTTCTACAATGAGCAGTTCTTC CASSTGGGFYNEQFF
TRBD2 - TRBJ2-1 TRBV7-9 TGTGCCAGCAGCGCCGCGGGGGGAGGTCGCGGGAATGAGCAGTTCTTC CASSAAGGGRGNEQFF
TRBD2 many TRBJ2-1 TRBV27 TGTGCCAGCAGTTTCCAGCGGGATATCTCCTACAATGAGCAGTTCTTC CASSFQRDISYNEQFF
- many TRBJ2-1 TRBV6-1 TGTGCCAGTCACGCCTTGGCGCGGGCATACAATGAGCAGTTCTTC CASHALARAYNEQFF
- - TRBJ2-7 TRBV5-6 TGTGCCAGCAGCGAGGTGGGTCGCTACGAGCAGTACTTC CASSEVGRYEQYF